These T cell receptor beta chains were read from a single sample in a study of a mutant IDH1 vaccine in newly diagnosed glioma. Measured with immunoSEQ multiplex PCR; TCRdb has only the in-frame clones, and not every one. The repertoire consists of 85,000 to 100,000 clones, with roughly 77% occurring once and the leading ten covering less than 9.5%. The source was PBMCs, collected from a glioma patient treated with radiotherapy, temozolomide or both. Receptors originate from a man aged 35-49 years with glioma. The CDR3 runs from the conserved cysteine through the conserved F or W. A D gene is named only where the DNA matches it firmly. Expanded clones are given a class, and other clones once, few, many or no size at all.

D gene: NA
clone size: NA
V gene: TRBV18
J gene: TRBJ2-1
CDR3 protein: CASSPRQRSYNEQFF
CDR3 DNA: TGTGCCAGCTCACCACGGCAACGGTCCTACAATGAGCAGTTCTTC

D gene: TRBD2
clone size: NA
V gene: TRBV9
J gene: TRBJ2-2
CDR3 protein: CASSDLLAGGPTGELFF
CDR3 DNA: TGTGCCAGCAGCGACTTATTAGCGGGGGGGCCCACCGGGGAGCTGTTTTTT

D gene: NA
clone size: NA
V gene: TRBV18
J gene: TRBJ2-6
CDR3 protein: CASYPSGANVLTF
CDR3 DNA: TGTGCCAGCTACCCTTCTGGGGCCAACGTCCTGACTTTC

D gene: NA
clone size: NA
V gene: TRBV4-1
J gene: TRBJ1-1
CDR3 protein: CASSQVASVNTEAFF
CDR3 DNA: TGCGCCAGCAGCCAAGTGGCCAGTGTGAACACTGAAGCTTTCTTT

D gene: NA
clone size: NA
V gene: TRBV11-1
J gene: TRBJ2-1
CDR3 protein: CASRLGTQYNEQFF
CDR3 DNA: TGTGCCAGCAGGTTAGGGACTCAATACAATGAGCAGTTCTTC

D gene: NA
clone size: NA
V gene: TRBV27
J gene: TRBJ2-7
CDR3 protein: CASSDPFSYEQYF
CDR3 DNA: TGTGCCAGCAGTGACCCTTTCTCCTACGAGCAGTACTTC

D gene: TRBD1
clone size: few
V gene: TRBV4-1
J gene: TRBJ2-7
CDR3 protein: CASSQEGQGSHEQYF
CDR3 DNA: TGCGCCAGCAGCCAAGAGGGACAGGGCAGCCACGAGCAGTACTTC

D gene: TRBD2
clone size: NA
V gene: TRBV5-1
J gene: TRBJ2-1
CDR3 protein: CASSLAWGSGGNEQFF
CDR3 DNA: TGCGCCAGCAGCTTGGCCTGGGGTAGCGGGGGAAATGAGCAGTTCTTC

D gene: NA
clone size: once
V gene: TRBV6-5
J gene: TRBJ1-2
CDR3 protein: CASRYGETYGYTF
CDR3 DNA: TGTGCCAGCAGATACGGGGAGACGTATGGCTACACCTTC

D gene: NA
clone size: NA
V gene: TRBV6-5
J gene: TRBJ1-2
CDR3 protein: CASRIGPVGYTF
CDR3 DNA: TGTGCCAGCAGAATAGGACCGGTGGGCTACACCTTC

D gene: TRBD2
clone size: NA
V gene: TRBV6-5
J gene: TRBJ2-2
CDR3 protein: CASSKLAGQTGELFF
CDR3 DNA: TGTGCCAGCAGCAAACTAGCGGGGCAGACCGGGGAGCTGTTTTTT

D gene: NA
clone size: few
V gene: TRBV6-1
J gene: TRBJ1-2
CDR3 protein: CASSETANYGYTF
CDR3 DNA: TGTGCCAGCAGTGAGACAGCTAACTATGGCTACACCTTC

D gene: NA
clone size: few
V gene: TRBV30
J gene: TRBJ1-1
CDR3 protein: CAWSVRRDFTEAFF
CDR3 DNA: TGTGCCTGGAGTGTACGTAGGGACTTCACTGAAGCTTTCTTT

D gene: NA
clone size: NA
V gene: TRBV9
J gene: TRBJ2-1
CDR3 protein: CASSVGLGYNEQFF
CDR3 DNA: TGTGCCAGCAGCGTAGGTCTAGGGTACAATGAGCAGTTCTTC

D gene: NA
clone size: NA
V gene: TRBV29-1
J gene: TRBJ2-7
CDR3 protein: CSVESGLAGAEQYF
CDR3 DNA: TGCAGCGTTGAGTCGGGGCTCGCAGGAGCCGAGCAGTACTTC

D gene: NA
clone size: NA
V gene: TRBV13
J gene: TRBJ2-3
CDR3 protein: CASSGTGATDTQYF
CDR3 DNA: TGTGCCAGCAGCGGTACGGGAGCCACAGATACGCAGTATTTT

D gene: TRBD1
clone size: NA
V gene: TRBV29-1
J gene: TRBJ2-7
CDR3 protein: CSVHSGTGGNEQYF
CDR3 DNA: TGCAGCGTTCACTCTGGGACAGGGGGTAACGAGCAGTACTTC

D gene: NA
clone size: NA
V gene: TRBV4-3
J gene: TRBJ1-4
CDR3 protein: CASSQDRGTWDEKLFF
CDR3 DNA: TGCGCCAGCAGCCAAGATAGGGGGACCTGGGATGAAAAACTGTTTTTT

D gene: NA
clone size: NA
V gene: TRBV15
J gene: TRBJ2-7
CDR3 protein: CATSRSYEQYF
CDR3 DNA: TGTGCCACCAGCAGGTCCTACGAGCAGTACTTC

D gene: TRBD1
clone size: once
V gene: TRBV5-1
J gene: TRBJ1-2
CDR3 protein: CASSLGTGVYTF
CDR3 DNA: TGCGCCAGCAGCTTGGGGACAGGGGTATACACCTTC

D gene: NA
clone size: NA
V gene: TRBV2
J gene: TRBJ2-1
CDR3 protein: CASSGTDPSLVEQFF
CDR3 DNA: TGTGCCAGCAGCGGGACTGACCCGTCGTTAGTTGAGCAGTTCTTC

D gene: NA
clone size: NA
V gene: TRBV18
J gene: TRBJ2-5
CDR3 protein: CASSLLQGRGQETQYF
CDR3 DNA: TGTGCCAGCTCCCTCCTACAGGGTCGGGGCCAAGAGACCCAGTACTTC

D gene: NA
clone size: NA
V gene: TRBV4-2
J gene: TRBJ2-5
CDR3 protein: CASSHVRGRNQETQYF
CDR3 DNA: TGTGCCAGCAGCCACGTACGTGGCCGAAACCAAGAGACCCAGTACTTC